This T cell receptor beta chain was obtained from a study of cytomegalovirus exposure and HLA in healthy donors. Study findings and constraints: Later analysis found that TCR beta chains associated with HLA were more clonally expanded than other, equally common chains.

In the PCR, 60 Vbeta and 13 Jbeta primers were used. Data came from immunoSEQ multiplex PCR; TCRdb stores just in-frame clones and leaves some out. Here the sample spans 150,000 to 200,000 clones, 60% to 80% being singletons. This CDR3 is 15 amino acids long. Per germline, CDR1 MNHNS and CDR2 SASEGT. V shed 6 bases and J 0 bases; nucleotides not matched to a gene: 7. This clone has only a few counts. Its specificity is not known. This sequence was found in a woman between 45 and 60 years old in good health and CMV-seropositive. J is TRBJ2-7 and V is TRBV6-1; TRBD1 aligns across 8 bases. The specimen was PBMCs. The CDR3 sequence is CASRGQDKSSYEQYF. The CDR3 DNA reads TGTGCCAGCAGGGGACAGGACAAAAGCTCCTACGAGCAGTACTTC.